This TCR beta chain is from a study of CD8 T cells in ankylosing spondylitis. One entry per CDR3 protein, called by TCRdb with MiXCR from the 5' RACE reads. The top ten hold 2.6% of the sample, which has 200,000 to 250,000 distinct CDR3 sequences, more than 9% seen once. The sample taken for sequencing was blood, either unsorted or a sorted T cell fraction (not recorded which). This TCR was sampled from a male donor with ankylosing spondylitis or in good health (not recorded which).

The DNA for the CDR3 is TGTGCCATCAGACTTGACAGGTCGAGCACTGAAGCTTTCTTT. This sequence encodes CAIRLDRSSTEAFF. The chain couples TRBV10-3 to TRBJ1-1, with D maybe TRBD1 (6 bases). Trimming cost V 6 bases and J 4 bases, with 15 bases left between them. CDR3 length equals 14 residues. Per the germline V gene, CDR1 is ENHRY and CDR2 is SYGVKD.